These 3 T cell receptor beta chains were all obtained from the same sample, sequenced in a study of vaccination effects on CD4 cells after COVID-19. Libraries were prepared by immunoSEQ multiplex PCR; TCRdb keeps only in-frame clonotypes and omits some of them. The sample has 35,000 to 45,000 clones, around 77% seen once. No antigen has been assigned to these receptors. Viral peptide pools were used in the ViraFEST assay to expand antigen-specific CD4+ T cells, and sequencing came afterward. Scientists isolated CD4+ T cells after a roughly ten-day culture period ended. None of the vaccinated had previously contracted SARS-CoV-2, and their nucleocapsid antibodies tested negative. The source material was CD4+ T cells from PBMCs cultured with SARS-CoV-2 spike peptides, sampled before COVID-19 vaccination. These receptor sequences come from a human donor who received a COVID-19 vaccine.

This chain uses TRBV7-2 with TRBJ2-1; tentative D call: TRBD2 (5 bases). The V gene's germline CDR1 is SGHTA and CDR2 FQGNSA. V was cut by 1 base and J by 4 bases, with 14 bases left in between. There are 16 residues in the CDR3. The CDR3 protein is CASSLGGLMLYNEQFF. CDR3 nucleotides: TGTGCCAGCAGCTTAGGCGGACTGATGTTATACAATGAGCAGTTCTTC.

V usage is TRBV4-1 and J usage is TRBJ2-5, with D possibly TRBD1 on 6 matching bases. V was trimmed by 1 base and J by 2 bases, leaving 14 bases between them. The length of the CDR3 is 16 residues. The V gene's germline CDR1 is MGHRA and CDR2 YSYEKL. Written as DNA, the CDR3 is TGCGCCAGCAGCCAAGGAAGGGGGATGGAGCAAGAGACCCAGTACTTC. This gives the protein CASSQGRGMEQETQYF.

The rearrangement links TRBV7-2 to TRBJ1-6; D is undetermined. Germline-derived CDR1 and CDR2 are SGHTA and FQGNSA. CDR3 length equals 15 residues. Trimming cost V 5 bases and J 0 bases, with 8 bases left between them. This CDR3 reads CASSGSHSYNSPLHF. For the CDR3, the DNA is TGTGCCAGCAGCGGCTCGCACTCCTATAATTCACCCCTCCACTTT. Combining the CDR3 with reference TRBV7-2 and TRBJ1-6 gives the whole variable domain GAGVSQSPSNKVTEKGKDVELRCDPISGHTALYWYRQSLGQGLEFLIYFQGNSAPDKSGLPSDRFSAERTGGSVSTLTIQRTQQEDSAVYLCASSGSHSYNSPLHFGNGTRLTVT.